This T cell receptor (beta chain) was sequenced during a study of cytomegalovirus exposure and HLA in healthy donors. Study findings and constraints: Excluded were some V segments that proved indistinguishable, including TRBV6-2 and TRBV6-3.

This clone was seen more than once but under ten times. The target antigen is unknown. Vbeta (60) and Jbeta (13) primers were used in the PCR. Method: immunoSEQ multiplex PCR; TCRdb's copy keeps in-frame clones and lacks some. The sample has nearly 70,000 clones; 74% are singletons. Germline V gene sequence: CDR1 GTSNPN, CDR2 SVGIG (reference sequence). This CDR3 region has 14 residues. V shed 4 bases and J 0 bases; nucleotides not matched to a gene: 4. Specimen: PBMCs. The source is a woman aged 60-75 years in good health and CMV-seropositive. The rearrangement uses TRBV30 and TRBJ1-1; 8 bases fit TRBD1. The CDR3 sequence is CAWNGRGLNTEAFF. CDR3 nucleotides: TGTGCCTGGAACGGCAGGGGGCTGAACACTGAAGCTTTCTTT.